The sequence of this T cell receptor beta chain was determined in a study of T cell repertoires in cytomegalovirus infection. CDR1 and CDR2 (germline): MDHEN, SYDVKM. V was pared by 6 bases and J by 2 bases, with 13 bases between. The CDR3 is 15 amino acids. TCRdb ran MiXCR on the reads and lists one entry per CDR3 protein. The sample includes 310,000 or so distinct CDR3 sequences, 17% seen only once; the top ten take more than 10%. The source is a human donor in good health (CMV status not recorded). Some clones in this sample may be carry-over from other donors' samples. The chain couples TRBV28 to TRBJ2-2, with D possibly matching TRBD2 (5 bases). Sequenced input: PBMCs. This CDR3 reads CASSGNPPNTGELFF. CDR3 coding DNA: TGTGCCAGCAGCGGGAACCCGCCAAACACCGGGGAGCTGTTTTTT. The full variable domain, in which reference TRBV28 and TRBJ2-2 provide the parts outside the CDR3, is DVKVTQSSRYLVKRTGEKVFLECVQDMDHENMFWYRQDPGLGLRLIYFSYDVKMKEKGDIPEGYSVSREKKERFSLILESASTNQTSMYLCASSGNPPNTGELFFGEGSRLTVL.